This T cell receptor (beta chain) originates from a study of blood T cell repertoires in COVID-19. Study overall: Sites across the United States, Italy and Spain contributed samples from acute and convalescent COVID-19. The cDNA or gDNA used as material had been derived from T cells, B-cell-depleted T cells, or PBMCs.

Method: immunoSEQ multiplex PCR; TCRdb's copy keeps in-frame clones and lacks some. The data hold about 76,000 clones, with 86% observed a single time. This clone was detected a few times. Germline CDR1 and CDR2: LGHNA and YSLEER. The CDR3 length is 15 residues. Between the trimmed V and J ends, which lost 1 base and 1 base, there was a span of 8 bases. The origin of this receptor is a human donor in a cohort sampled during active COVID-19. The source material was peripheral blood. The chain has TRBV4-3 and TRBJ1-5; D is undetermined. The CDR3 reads CASSQGGISNQPQHF. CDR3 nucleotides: TGCGCCAGCAGCCAAGGAGGGATAAGCAATCAGCCCCAGCATTTT.